This T cell receptor beta chain was captured in a study of blood T cell repertoires in COVID-19. Assay used: immunoSEQ multiplex PCR; TCRdb lists only in-frame clones, some missing. Of some 150,000 clones detected, approximately 85% appear once; the ten largest clones hold approximately 8%. This CDR3 has 15 amino acids. With 4 bases removed from V and 7 bases from J, the gap between germline ends came to 18 bases. Germline V CDR1 and CDR2: SGHKS, YYEKEE (reference sequence). Patients at the Seattle site were enrolled during active infection and followed longitudinally. The chain couples TRBV5-5 to TRBJ2-1; perhaps TRBD2 as D (6 bases). Sequencing input: peripheral blood. This clonotype was sampled from a woman aged 55 to 70 with COVID-19, enrolled during active disease. As DNA, the CDR3 is TGTGCCAGCAGCCCCTATCATGCGGGGTCGAATGAGCAGTTCTTC. It translates to CASSPYHAGSNEQFF.